What follows are 4 T cell receptor beta chains derived from one specimen sequenced in a study of neoadjuvant nivolumab and ipilimumab in lung cancer. TCRdb's copy holds only in-frame clones and misses some; the assay was immunoSEQ multiplex PCR. This sample has around 30,000 clones, with 83% found just once. The sequenced sample was tumor tissue, obtained after neoadjuvant nivolumab, alone or with ipilimumab, at or shortly before surgery. The receptor source for this set is an adult with non-small cell lung cancer.

The CDR3 loop reads CASSLDGTGQPQHF. The DNA of the CDR3 is TGCGCCAGCAGCTTGGACGGGACCGGGCAGCCCCAGCATTTT. The gene calls are TRBV5-1 and TRBJ1-5, with D maybe TRBD1 (5 bases). From germline, CDR1 is SGHRS and CDR2 YFSETQ. The germline V and J ends were trimmed by 0 bases and 7 bases, with 11 bases remaining between them. The CDR3 runs to 14 residues. The full variable domain, completed using reference TRBV5-1 and TRBJ1-5, is KAGVTQTPRYLIKTRGQQVTLSCSPISGHRSVSWYQQTPGQGLQFLFEYFSETQRNKGNFPGRFSGRQFSNSRSEMNVSTLELGDSALYLCASSLDGTGQPQHFGDGTRLSIL.

The DNA of the CDR3 is TGCGCCAGCAGCTTGGAAGGTCCTCTCTATGGCTACACCTTC. This sequence encodes CASSLEGPLYGYTF. The chain recombines TRBV5-1 with TRBJ1-2; no clear D gene. Germline V gene data show CDR1 as SGHRS and CDR2 as YFSETQ. The CDR3 is 14 amino acids. V was trimmed by 0 bases and J by 4 bases, leaving 10 bases between them.

This chain links TRBV5-8 with TRBJ1-2; tentatively, D is TRBD1 (5 bases). The CDR3 has 16 residues. Trimming took 2 bases from V and 3 from J, leaving 17 bases between them. Germline V gives CDR1 SGHTS, CDR2 YDEGEE. DNA of the CDR3: TGTGCCAGCAGCTTATATTCGTCGGGGGGGGACTATGGCTACACCTTC. Amino acids: CASSLYSSGGDYGYTF.

The chain couples TRBV25-1 to TRBJ2-7, with TRBD1 matching 7 bases. Germline CDR1 MGHDK, CDR2 SYGVNS. The CDR3 has 14 residues. The trim removed 6 bases at V and 4 bases at J, leaving 9 bases unmatched. CDR3 nucleotide sequence: TGTGCCAGCAGCGAACCGGGACAGCCATACGAGCAGTACTTC. Translation: CASSEPGQPYEQYF.